One sample yielded the 29 T cell receptor beta chains listed below, sequenced in a study of T cells after posttransplantation cyclophosphamide. Assay: immunoSEQ multiplex PCR; the TCRdb copy retains only in-frame clones and omits some. There are about 38,000 clones in the sample, none observed a single time. The specimen was PBMCs. The source is a man aged 45 to 65 in good health, CMV-negative, and a related stem cell transplant donor.

This clone rates as large. V is TRBV7-2 and J is TRBJ2-6; the D gene is possibly TRBD2 (5 bases). In germline, CDR1 is SGHTA, CDR2 FQGNSA. Between the trimmed V and J ends, which lost 5 bases and 0 bases, there was a span of 20 bases. The CDR3 is made up of 19 amino acids. DNA for the CDR3: TGTGCCAGCAGCCTCAATCCGGGCGGGTACACCTCTGGGGCCAACGTCCTGACTTTC. Amino acid sequence: CASSLNPGGYTSGANVLTF.

This clone was seen ten or more times. The chain employs TRBV29-1 and TRBJ1-1; 7 bases align to TRBD1. The V gene end was trimmed by 1 base and the J gene end by 6 bases; junction bases not matched to a gene: 14. The CDR3 spans 16 residues. CDR1 is SQVTM, CDR2 ANQGSEA, per germline. In DNA, the CDR3 is TGCAGCGTTGAAGCCCCGGCAGGGAGGAGGGGGCCTGAAGCTTTCTTT. Protein sequence: CSVEAPAGRRGPEAFF.

This clone was seen ten or more times. This sequence joins TRBV10-1 and TRBJ2-5; 14 bases are shared with TRBD2. V lost 4 bases and J lost 7; bases outside the gene matches: 5. CDR1 and CDR2 from the germline V gene are WNHNN and SYGVQD (reference sequence). This CDR3 is 15 amino acids long. The CDR3 protein is CASSAGLAGGRTQYF. The CDR3 DNA reads as TGCGCCAGCAGTGCCGGACTAGCGGGAGGTCGGACCCAGTACTTC.

This clone has a count of ten or more. CDR3 protein: CASSPQGQAPGDTEAFF. CDR3 nucleotides: TGTGCCAGCTCACCACAGGGACAGGCCCCTGGGGACACTGAAGCTTTCTTT. The J gene is TRBJ1-1, the V gene TRBV18, with 8 nucleotides matching TRBD1. J lost 3 bases, V lost 1 base, and 10 bases had no gene match. Germline V gene sequence: CDR1 KGHSH, CDR2 LQKENI. This CDR3 has 17 amino acids.

This clone showed up many times. The chain combines TRBV6-5 with TRBJ1-5, with D possibly matching TRBD1 (6 bases). The CDR3 is 13 residues long. Germline V lookup: CDR1 MNHEY, CDR2 SVGAGI. Trimming pared 2 bases from V and 9 bases from J, leaving 11 bases between. CDR3 amino acids: CASSYRGGVPQHF. The CDR3 nucleotides are TGTGCCAGCAGTTACAGGGGGGGGGTGCCCCAGCATTTT.

The chain joins TRBV27 to TRBJ2-7; 10 nucleotides agree with TRBD1. With V trimmed by 4 bases and J by 6 bases, 3 bases remained unmatched. Germline lookup yields CDR1 MNHEY and CDR2 SMNVEV (reference sequence). The CDR3 spans 13 residues. CDR3 amino acids: CASSSRDRGEQYF. The CDR3 nucleotides read TGTGCCAGCAGTTCCCGGGACAGGGGCGAGCAGTACTTC.

This clone showed up many times. The V gene is TRBV25-1, the J gene TRBJ2-4; D remains unclear. Trimming removed 5 bases from V and 7 bases from J, with 9 bases in between. CDR3 size: 12 residues. Germline CDR1 reads MGHDK; CDR2 reads SYGVNS. The CDR3 DNA sequence: TGTGCCAGCAGTCAAAGTCGGAACATTCAGTACTTC. Its translation: CASSQSRNIQYF.

This clone was detected many times. The V call is TRBV19, the J call TRBJ2-3; 7 nucleotides line up with TRBD2. Germline CDR1 and CDR2: LNHDA and SQIVND (reference sequence). V lost 1 base to trimming and J lost 4 bases; unmatched junction nucleotides: 8. This CDR3 contains 16 residues. The CDR3 nucleotides read TGTGCCAGTAGTATAGTGGGAGCGGGACCGTCAGATACGCAGTATTTT. Encoded protein: CASSIVGAGPSDTQYF.

The sample holds many counts of this clone. The chain recombines TRBV21-1 with TRBJ2-7; the table's D call of TRBD1 was not tested on the DNA. TRBV21-1 is a pseudogene. CDR3 length equals 9 residues. The CDR3 loop reads CASGQYSNF. As DNA, the CDR3 is TGTGCCAGCGGACAGTATTCCAACTTC.

The gene calls are TRBV9 and TRBJ2-1; D is unresolved. V lost 5 bases, J lost 0 bases, and 9 bases lay in between. Germline V lookup: CDR1 SGDLS, CDR2 YYNGEE. This CDR3 contains 14 residues. CDR3 loop: CASREISSYNEQFF. The CDR3 nucleotides read TGTGCCAGCAGGGAGATTAGCTCCTACAATGAGCAGTTCTTC.

This clone was observed at least ten times. The chain uses TRBV5-1 and TRBJ1-5; unclear D gene. The germline gives CDR1 SGHRS, CDR2 YFSETQ. This CDR3 contains 13 residues. V lost 2 bases and J lost 2, with 5 bases in between. CDR3 region: CASSFGGNQPQHF. CDR3 nucleotides: TGCGCCAGCAGCTTTGGAGGCAATCAGCCCCAGCATTTT.

This chain links TRBV6-1 with TRBJ2-3, with TRBD1 as a possible D gene (6 bases). Trimming removed 2 bases at V and 3 bases at J, with 12 bases between. The CDR3 has 15 residues. The germline gives CDR1 MNHNS, CDR2 SASEGT. CDR3 loop: CASSESGVSTDTQYF. The CDR3, as DNA: TGTGCCAGCAGTGAATCAGGGGTTTCTACAGATACGCAGTATTTT.

The chain couples TRBV11-2 to TRBJ2-2; no reliable D call. Germline V gene data show CDR1 as SGHAT and CDR2 as FQNNGV. The CDR3 loop spans 18 amino acids. V gave up 3 bases and J gave up 0 bases, with 17 bases separating them. This CDR3 reads CASSFFMWLEANTGELFF. The DNA of the CDR3 is TGTGCCAGCAGCTTCTTCATGTGGCTAGAAGCGAACACCGGGGAGCTGTTTTTT.

This clone was detected ten times or more. V is TRBV14 and J is TRBJ2-3, with 8 bases identical to TRBD2. This CDR3 has 16 residues. With 3 bases clipped from V and 2 bases from J, the junction kept 7 bases outside the gene matches. Looked up from germline, CDR1 is SGHDN and CDR2 is FVKESK. The CDR3 DNA reads as TGTGCCAGCAGCCAGGAGAGCGGGAGACTCACAGATACGCAGTATTTT. Translating gives CASSQESGRLTDTQYF. Combining the CDR3 with reference TRBV14 and TRBJ2-3 gives the whole variable domain EAGVTQFPSHSVIEKGQTVTLRCDPISGHDNLYWYRRVMGKEIKFLLHFVKESKQDESGMPNNRFLAERTGGTYSTLKVQPAELEDSGVYFCASSQESGRLTDTQYFGPGTRLTVL.

This clone has a count of ten or more. The CDR3 spells CASSLGWGGETQYF. Written as DNA, the CDR3 is TGTGCCAGCAGCCTGGGATGGGGGGGGGAGACCCAGTACTTC. This chain uses TRBV6-1 with TRBJ2-5; 7 bases are a match to TRBD2. Per the germline V gene, CDR1 is MNHNS and CDR2 is SASEGT. V was pared by 6 bases and J by 5 bases, with 9 bases of the junction left unmatched. The CDR3 loop spans 14 amino acids.

This clone was recorded many times. The rearrangement uses TRBV19 and TRBJ1-2; D is undetermined. The CDR3 is made up of 14 amino acids. From germline, CDR1 is LNHDA and CDR2 SQIVND (reference sequence). Trimming pared 3 bases from V and 4 bases from J, leaving 12 bases between. The CDR3, as DNA: TGTGCCAGTAGTATGCCCGACTATCTCTATGGCTACACCTTC. As protein: CASSMPDYLYGYTF.

This clone was observed at least ten times. The V gene is TRBV30, the J gene TRBJ1-1, with D possibly matching TRBD1 (5 bases). Deletions cut 5 bases from V and 2 bases from J, with 9 bases between. The CDR3 extends over 12 amino acids. From germline, CDR1 is GTSNPN and CDR2 SVGIG (reference sequence). The CDR3 nucleotides are TGTGCCTGGGGACACCTAAACACTGAAGCTTTCTTT. Translation gives CAWGHLNTEAFF.

This clone came up many times. The rearrangement links TRBV7-3 to TRBJ2-2; 7 bases line up with TRBD2. CDR1 SGHTA and CDR2 FQGTGA come from the germline V gene. The length of the CDR3 is 17 residues. V lost 4 bases, J lost 0 bases, and 8 bases stayed unmatched. The CDR3 DNA reads as TGTGCCAGCAGCTCGCCGGGGGGAGACGCGAACACCGGGGAGCTGTTTTTT. This encodes CASSSPGGDANTGELFF.

This clone was counted many times. The chain carries TRBV5-1 and TRBJ2-5; D not certain. Germline V gene data show CDR1 as SGHRS and CDR2 as YFSETQ. V was cut by 3 bases and J by 2 bases, with 5 bases left in between. The CDR3 runs 12 residues. The chain's CDR3 is CASSWSQETQYF. The DNA for the CDR3 is TGCGCCAGCAGCTGGAGTCAAGAGACCCAGTACTTC.

The chain couples TRBV7-8 to TRBJ2-7; D is possibly TRBD1 (5 bases). CDR3 length: 14 residues. Trimming removed 6 bases from V and 3 bases from J, with 15 bases in between. Germline V lookup: CDR1 SGHVS, CDR2 FQNEAQ. The CDR3 region has the DNA TGTGCCAGCAGTAATGGGGCCCACCTCTACGAGCAGTACTTC. Its protein product is CASSNGAHLYEQYF.

This clone showed up many times. The chain uses TRBV9 and TRBJ2-1, with 13 bases that match TRBD2. Germline CDR1 is SGDLS and CDR2 is YYNGEE. The CDR3 loop spans 18 amino acids. V lost 0 bases, J lost 9 bases, and 12 bases stayed unmatched. The DNA for the CDR3 is TGTGCCAGCAGCGTAGACCCCCTAGGACTAGCGGGAGAGAGTGAGCAGTTCTTC. It encodes CASSVDPLGLAGESEQFF.

This clone was picked up many times. This chain's CDR3 is CASSLGAGGDNEQFF. CDR3 nucleotide sequence: TGTGCCAGCAGCTTGGGAGCGGGAGGAGACAATGAGCAGTTCTTC. V and J are TRBV5-4 and TRBJ2-1; 9 bases match TRBD2. The CDR3 runs to 15 residues. Trimming took 0 bases from V and 5 from J; bases not matched to a gene: 3. The germline V gene encodes CDR1 SGHNT and CDR2 YYREEE (reference sequence).

In this sample, this clone turned up many times. The J gene is TRBJ1-1, the V gene TRBV5-6; unclear D gene. This CDR3 contains 15 residues. CDR1 and CDR2 from the germline V gene are SGHDT and YYEEEE. The V end was cut by 2 bases, the J end by 2 bases, with 13 bases between. The CDR3 DNA reads TGTGCCAGCAGCTTAAAGCGACCGGTTAACACTGAAGCTTTCTTT. Translated: CASSLKRPVNTEAFF.

The sample holds many counts of this clone. The V gene is TRBV18, the J gene TRBJ2-3; 9 bases match TRBD2. CDR3 length: 15 amino acids. Trimming at V came to 3 bases and at J to 5 bases, leaving 6 bases not matched to a gene. Germline values: CDR1 KGHSH, CDR2 LQKENI. CDR3 DNA: TGTGCCAGCTCACCTCGCGGGGGGGCAGGAGATACGCAGTATTTT. Protein sequence: CASSPRGGAGDTQYF.

This clone came up many times. This chain connects TRBV25-1 to TRBJ2-5; D might be TRBD2 (6 bases). The length of the CDR3 is 14 residues. Trimming pared 8 bases from V and 7 bases from J, leaving 20 bases between. CDR1 is MGHDK, CDR2 SYGVNS, per germline. In nucleotides, the CDR3 is TGTGCCAGCGCACCGACTCGGGACTCCGCGACCCAGTACTTC. Its protein is CASAPTRDSATQYF.

This clone has ten or more counts. The chain joins TRBV6-1 to TRBJ2-1; D is ambiguous. Germline V CDR1 and CDR2: MNHNS, SASEGT. This CDR3 has 15 residues. V was shortened by 6 bases and J by 0 bases, with 12 bases between the two germline ends. The CDR3 nucleotides read TGTGCCAGCAGGGAGATCTATACCTCCTACAATGAGCAGTTCTTC. It yields the protein CASREIYTSYNEQFF.

This clone showed up many times. The chain is built from TRBV28 and TRBJ1-4, with D uncertain. Germline CDR1 and CDR2: MDHEN and SYDVKM. The CDR3 totals 15 residues. V was cut by 6 bases and J by 7 bases, with 18 bases left in between. DNA of the CDR3: TGTGCCAGCAGATATAGACCCGCTGAGGCTGAAAAACTGTTTTTT. Translation gives CASRYRPAEAEKLFF.

This clone was counted between two and nine times. This chain links TRBV7-3 with TRBJ1-2; tentatively, D is TRBD1 (5 bases). This CDR3 spans 14 amino acids. V dropped 4 bases and J dropped 5 bases, with 14 bases sitting between them. Germline V gene data show CDR1 as SGHTA and CDR2 as FQGTGA. In DNA form, the CDR3 reads TGTGCCAGCAGCTCACCCAGGGTATTGTATGGCTACACCTTC. Its translation is CASSSPRVLYGYTF. Based on the CDR3 plus reference TRBV7-3 and TRBJ1-2, the full variable domain is GAGVSQTPSNKVTEKGKYVELRCDPISGHTALYWYRQSLGQGPEFLIYFQGTGAADDSGLPNDRFFAVRPEGSVSTLKIQRTERGDSAVYLCASSSPRVLYGYTFGSGTRLTVV.

This clone was picked up a small number of times. This chain uses TRBV27 with TRBJ2-5, with D perhaps TRBD1 (6 bases). The J call may be faulty, since TRBJ2-7 better matches the DNA end. CDR3 length equals 15 residues. Looked up from germline, CDR1 is MNHEY and CDR2 is SMNVEV (reference sequence). CDR3 protein: CASSSPTGISYEQYF. The CDR3 region has the DNA TGTGCCAGCAGCTCCCCAACAGGGATCTCCTACGAGCAGTACTTC.